This record concerns one TCR beta chain sequence. Antigen: not known. These data are taken from a study of T-cell reconstitution after alpha-beta-depleted transplantation in children. Study-wide points: One year after transplant, T-cell counts and diversity came mostly from newly produced T cells. Elevated TCRbeta diversity at day 60 was traced, in some patients, to surviving recipient T cells and thymic progenitors. Several hundred graft clones that had expanded were reportedly the source of alpha-beta T cells about two months after transplant.

CDR3 length: 21 residues. CDR1 and CDR2 (germline): SEHNR, FQNEAQ (reference sequence). The J segment lost 0 bases and the V segment lost 6 bases, leaving 18 bases of the junction unmatched. The library targeted TCRbeta and was prepared with unique molecular identifiers. TCRdb redid the calling of the PCR reads with MiXCR, one entry per CDR3 protein. The sample includes hundreds of thousands of distinct CDR3 sequences, approximately 12% of them seen just once. The source material was PBMCs, mostly from graft donor cells, sampled 360 days after TCRalphabeta/CD19-depleted stem cell transplant. This receptor was taken from a male patient between 5 and 17 years old who had a stem cell transplant for acute myeloid leukemia, so the T cells may come from the graft donor. The chain recombines TRBV7-9 with TRBJ2-6, with TRBD1 matching over 9 bases. In nucleotides, the CDR3 is TGTGCCAGCAGTTTCCGAATACACCGGGACAGGGAATCCTCTGGGGCCAACGTCCTGACTTTC. Protein product: CASSFRIHRDRESSGANVLTF.